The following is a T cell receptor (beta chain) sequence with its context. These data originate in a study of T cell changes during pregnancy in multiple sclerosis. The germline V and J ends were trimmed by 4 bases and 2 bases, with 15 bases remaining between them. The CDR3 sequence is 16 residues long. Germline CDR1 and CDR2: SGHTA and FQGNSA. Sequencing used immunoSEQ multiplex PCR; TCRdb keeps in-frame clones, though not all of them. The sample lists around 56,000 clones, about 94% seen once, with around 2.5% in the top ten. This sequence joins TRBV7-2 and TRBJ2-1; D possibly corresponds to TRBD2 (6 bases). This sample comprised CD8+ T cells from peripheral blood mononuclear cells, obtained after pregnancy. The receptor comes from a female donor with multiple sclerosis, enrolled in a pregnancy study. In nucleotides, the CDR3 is TGTGCCAGCAGCTCCTTCACCGGGACTCCCTACAATGAGCAGTTCTTC. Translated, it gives CASSSFTGTPYNEQFF. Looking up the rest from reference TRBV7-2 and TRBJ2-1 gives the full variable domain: GAGVSQSPSNKVTEKGKDVELRCDPISGHTALYWYRQSLGQGLEFLIYFQGNSAPDKSGLPSDRFSAERTGGSVSTLTIQRTQQEDSAVYLCASSSFTGTPYNEQFFGPGTRLTVL.